The next 9 T cell receptor beta chains were all read from a single sample in a study of T cells in Graves' hyperthyroidism and ophthalmopathy. RNA transcripts were the template for amplifying TCR beta CDR3 regions. Initially, a first-round RT-PCR of the TCR CDR3 employed the HTBI primer set. TCRdb processed the multiplex PCR reads anew with MiXCR; each CDR3 protein has one entry. Of a few hundred thousand distinct CDR3 sequences in the sample, 14% to 15% were seen once. The sequenced sample was blood. The receptors derive from a woman aged 30 to 39 with Graves' hyperthyroidism.

This clonotype was observed many times. V and J are TRBV29-1 and TRBJ1-3, with a weak D call TRBD1 (5 bases). V shed 5 bases and J shed 0 bases, with 14 bases lying between them. Germline lookup yields CDR1 SQVTM and CDR2 ANQGSEA. The CDR3 runs 15 residues. The CDR3 bases are TGCAGCGTTTTGGGACTCAGCTACTCTGGAAACACCATATATTTT. Translated, it gives CSVLGLSYSGNTIYF.

A few counts support this clonotype. The CDR3 bases are TGTGCCAGCAGCTTAGACCGGGACCAGTATTTT. Translated, it gives CASSLDRDQYF. The V gene is TRBV11-1, the J gene TRBJ2-3; the D gene could be TRBD1 or TRBD2 (5 bases each). Trimming removed 1 base from V and 12 bases from J, with 8 bases in between. Germline values: CDR1 SGHAT, CDR2 FQDESV (reference sequence). The CDR3 is 11 residues long.

This clonotype was observed many times. The chain combines TRBV20-1 with TRBJ2-1; 8 bases fit TRBD1. The CDR3 extends over 15 amino acids. J lost 3 bases, V lost 6 bases, and 10 bases had no gene match. Germline CDR1 and CDR2: DFQATT and SNEGSKA (reference sequence). For the CDR3, the DNA is TGCAGTGCCTCATCAGGGACAGGAGACTACAATGAGCAGTTCTTC. Translated: CSASSGTGDYNEQFF.

This clonotype was picked up many times. The chain combines TRBV6-6 with TRBJ1-2, with 8 bases identical to TRBD1. Germline V gene data show CDR1 as MNHNY and CDR2 as SVGAGI (reference sequence). CDR3 length: 13 residues. V gave up 2 bases and J gave up 7 bases; unmatched junction bases: 3. The CDR3 nucleotides are TGTGCCAGCAGTTACCAGGGGGCATCTGGCTACACCTTC. Translation: CASSYQGASGYTF.

This clonotype appeared many times. The rearrangement joins TRBV28 to TRBJ2-3; 7 nucleotides align to TRBD2. V shed 4 bases and J 4 bases; nucleotides not matched to a gene: 5. The CDR3 has 14 residues. CDR1 is MDHEN and CDR2 is SYDVKM in the germline V gene. CDR3 DNA sequence: TGTGCCAGCAGTTACGGCGGGAGAGCAGATACGCAGTATTTT. Amino acids: CASSYGGRADTQYF.

This clonotype was observed many times. The chain combines TRBV9 with TRBJ2-7; 7 bases agree with TRBD1. V was pared by 4 bases and J by 4 bases, with 8 bases of the junction left unmatched. This CDR3 is built from 14 residues. Germline V CDR1 and CDR2: SGDLS, YYNGEE. The CDR3 region is CASSRGGVGYEQYF. CDR3 DNA: TGTGCCAGCAGCCGAGGGGGCGTAGGGTACGAGCAGTACTTC.

This clonotype has just a few counts. The chain is built from TRBV20-1 and TRBJ1-6; D gene uncertain. The CDR3 spans 14 residues. V was cut by 3 bases and J by 0 bases, with 6 bases left in between. Germline V lookup: CDR1 DFQATT, CDR2 SNEGSKA (reference sequence). CDR3 residues: CSARMSSYNSPLHF. CDR3 DNA: TGCAGTGCTAGGATGAGCTCCTATAATTCACCCCTCCACTTT.

The CDR3 DNA is TGCGCCAGCAGCCGCCTAGCGGGAGGGGCGGAGGAGCAGTACTTC. Its translation: CASSRLAGGAEEQYF. The V call is TRBV4-1, the J call TRBJ2-7, with 12 bases identical to TRBD2. CDR1 is MGHRA, CDR2 YSYEKL, per germline. The CDR3 consists of 15 residues. The ends lost 4 bases at V and 7 bases at J; junction bases unmatched: 8.

Turning to this clonotype: The junction and the germline gene differ at one end; a read error may be behind it. V usage is TRBV7-7 and J usage is TRBJ2-5; TRBD2 might be the D (5 bases). The CDR3 loop spans 16 amino acids. CDR1 is SSHAT and CDR2 is FNYEAQ in the germline V gene (reference sequence). The CDR3 DNA sequence: TGTGCTAGCAGCTTAGGTCGGCAGGACTCCGGAGAGACCCAGTACTTC. Amino acid sequence: CASSLGRQDSGETQYF. The whole variable domain, filled in from reference TRBV7-7 and TRBJ2-5, reads GAGVSQSPRYKVTKRGQDVTLRCDPISSHATLYWYQQALGQGPEFLTYFNYEAQPDKSGLPSDRFSAERPEGSISTLTIQRTEQRDSAMYRCASSLGRQDSGETQYFGPGTRLLVL.